Listed below are T cell receptor beta chains from one sample, sequenced in a study of CD8 T cells in ankylosing spondylitis. Each CDR3 protein is one row after TCRdb ran MiXCR on the 5' RACE reads. The sample yields roughly 490,000 distinct CDR3 sequences, about 5.7% seen once. The sequenced material came from blood, either unsorted or a sorted T cell fraction (not recorded which). The source of these receptors is a male donor with ankylosing spondylitis. CDR3s include the opening cysteine and the closing phenylalanine or tryptophan. The order of the fields is CDR3 DNA, CDR3 protein, D gene, clone size, J gene, CDR3 length, V gene. The D gene is left open where the match is weak. The listing skips clone size in some rows; elsewhere it reads once, few, many or a size class.

CDR3nt: TGCAGTGCGAACAGGGGAACTCAGCCCCAGCATTTT
CDR3aa: CSANRGTQPQHF
d_gene: TRBD1
abundance: many
j_gene: TRBJ1-5
len: 12
v_gene: TRBV20-1

CDR3nt: TGTGCCAGCAGCCATAAAGCACAGGGTGCCTCTGGAAACACCATATATTTT
CDR3aa: CASSHKAQGASGNTIYF
d_gene: .
abundance: .
j_gene: TRBJ1-3
len: 17
v_gene: TRBV7-9

CDR3nt: TGTGCCAGCAGCTTAATGGGAGGTGAGCAGTTCTTC
CDR3aa: CASSLMGGEQFF
d_gene: .
abundance: many
j_gene: TRBJ2-1
len: 12
v_gene: TRBV7-3

CDR3nt: TGTGCCAGCAGTGAACCTTCAGCGGGGGAGCAGTTCTTC
CDR3aa: CASSEPSAGEQFF
d_gene: TRBD2
abundance: .
j_gene: TRBJ2-1
len: 13
v_gene: TRBV2

CDR3nt: TGTGCCAGCAGCCGGGGACAGGGCTGGCAGTACTTC
CDR3aa: CASSRGQGWQYF
d_gene: TRBD1
abundance: .
j_gene: TRBJ2-7
len: 12
v_gene: TRBV7-8

CDR3nt: TGTGCCATCAGTGAAGAGACAGCGGGGGTAGACACTGAAGCTTTCTTT
CDR3aa: CAISEETAGVDTEAFF
d_gene: .
abundance: many
j_gene: TRBJ1-1
len: 16
v_gene: TRBV10-3

CDR3nt: TGCAGTGCGTCTACTAGCGGGAGGGCCGTAAGCACAGATACGCAGTATTTT
CDR3aa: CSASTSGRAVSTDTQYF
d_gene: TRBD2
abundance: .
j_gene: TRBJ2-3
len: 17
v_gene: TRBV20-1

CDR3nt: TGTGCCAGCAGCTTCGGGCAGGGAGGGAACGAGCAGTACTTC
CDR3aa: CASSFGQGGNEQYF
d_gene: TRBD2
abundance: many
j_gene: TRBJ2-7
len: 14
v_gene: TRBV7-9

CDR3nt: TGTGCCAGCAGCACCGGCAGGGCTTATGGCTACACCTTC
CDR3aa: CASSTGRAYGYTF
d_gene: .
abundance: many
j_gene: TRBJ1-2
len: 13
v_gene: TRBV7-2

CDR3nt: TGTGCCAGCAGTTTGAGGGGGCTCGGTGGCTACACCTTC
CDR3aa: CASSLRGLGGYTF
d_gene: TRBD1
abundance: many
j_gene: TRBJ1-2
len: 13
v_gene: TRBV12-3/TRBV12-4

CDR3nt: TGTGCCAGCAGTTTCCGGCGGGCAGATCCCAAGGGGATCTACGAGCAGTACTTC
CDR3aa: CASSFRRADPKGIYEQYF
d_gene: .
abundance: many
j_gene: TRBJ2-7
len: 18
v_gene: TRBV27

CDR3nt: TGTGCCAGCAGTTTAGGGACAACTAACTATGGCTACACCTTC
CDR3aa: CASSLGTTNYGYTF
d_gene: .
abundance: few
j_gene: TRBJ1-2
len: 14
v_gene: TRBV12-3/TRBV12-4

CDR3nt: TGTGCCAGCAGCCCTGGACAGTGGGGCTATGGCTACACCTTC
CDR3aa: CASSPGQWGYGYTF
d_gene: .
abundance: .
j_gene: TRBJ1-2
len: 14
v_gene: TRBV3-1

CDR3nt: TGCGCCAGCTCTAGGACTAGCGGGGGGGGAGCAGATACGCAGTATTTT
CDR3aa: CASSRTSGGGADTQYF
d_gene: TRBD2
abundance: many
j_gene: TRBJ2-3
len: 16
v_gene: TRBV10-2

CDR3nt: TGTGCCAGCAGTTACTGGGACAGCTCAAATTCACCCCTCCACTTT
CDR3aa: CASSYWDSSNSPLHF
d_gene: TRBD1
abundance: .
j_gene: TRBJ1-6
len: 15
v_gene: TRBV6-5

CDR3nt: TGCAGCGTTGCCCAGGTCGATGAGCAGTTCTTC
CDR3aa: CSVAQVDEQFF
d_gene: .
abundance: many
j_gene: TRBJ2-1
len: 11
v_gene: TRBV29-1

CDR3nt: TGCAGTGCTCCCGGGACTAGCGCCACCGGGGAGCTGTTTTTT
CDR3aa: CSAPGTSATGELFF
d_gene: TRBD2
abundance: many
j_gene: TRBJ2-2
len: 14
v_gene: TRBV20-1

CDR3nt: TGTGCCAGCAGTGTCGGGACCAGAGGCCTCTATGGCTACACCTTC
CDR3aa: CASSVGTRGLYGYTF
d_gene: .
abundance: many
j_gene: TRBJ1-2
len: 15
v_gene: TRBV25-1

CDR3nt: TGCGCCAGCAGCTGGGATGGACAGTCCATTCAGTACTTC
CDR3aa: CASSWDGQSIQYF
d_gene: .
abundance: many
j_gene: TRBJ2-4
len: 13
v_gene: TRBV5-1

CDR3nt: TGCAGTGCCAGCCGGGCCGTCACCTACAATGAGCAGTTCTTC
CDR3aa: CSASRAVTYNEQFF
d_gene: .
abundance: many
j_gene: TRBJ2-1
len: 14
v_gene: TRBV20-1

CDR3nt: TGTGCCAGCAGTTACCCCCGGGACAGGGTAAATGAGCAGTTCTTC
CDR3aa: CASSYPRDRVNEQFF
d_gene: TRBD1
abundance: many
j_gene: TRBJ2-1
len: 15
v_gene: TRBV12-3/TRBV12-4

CDR3nt: TGTGCCAGCAGTTTTCTCGGCAGGGGGCTCGGTGGCTACACCTTC
CDR3aa: CASSFLGRGLGGYTF
d_gene: TRBD1
abundance: many
j_gene: TRBJ1-2
len: 15
v_gene: TRBV28

CDR3nt: TGTGCCAGCGGTTTAGTGAACACCGGGGAGCTGTTTTTT
CDR3aa: CASGLVNTGELFF
d_gene: .
abundance: .
j_gene: TRBJ2-2
len: 13
v_gene: TRBV4-2

CDR3nt: TGTGCCAGCAGCTTAGTACTAAGGCGGACCGGGGAGCTGTTTTTT
CDR3aa: CASSLVLRRTGELFF
d_gene: .
abundance: .
j_gene: TRBJ2-2
len: 15
v_gene: TRBV7-2

CDR3nt: TGCAGTGCCTTCCAGGACAGTACCTACGAGCAGTACTTC
CDR3aa: CSAFQDSTYEQYF
d_gene: .
abundance: many
j_gene: TRBJ2-7
len: 13
v_gene: TRBV20-1

CDR3nt: TGCGCCAGCAGCTGGACGGAGATGAACACTGAAGCTTTCTTT
CDR3aa: CASSWTEMNTEAFF
d_gene: .
abundance: many
j_gene: TRBJ1-1
len: 14
v_gene: TRBV5-1